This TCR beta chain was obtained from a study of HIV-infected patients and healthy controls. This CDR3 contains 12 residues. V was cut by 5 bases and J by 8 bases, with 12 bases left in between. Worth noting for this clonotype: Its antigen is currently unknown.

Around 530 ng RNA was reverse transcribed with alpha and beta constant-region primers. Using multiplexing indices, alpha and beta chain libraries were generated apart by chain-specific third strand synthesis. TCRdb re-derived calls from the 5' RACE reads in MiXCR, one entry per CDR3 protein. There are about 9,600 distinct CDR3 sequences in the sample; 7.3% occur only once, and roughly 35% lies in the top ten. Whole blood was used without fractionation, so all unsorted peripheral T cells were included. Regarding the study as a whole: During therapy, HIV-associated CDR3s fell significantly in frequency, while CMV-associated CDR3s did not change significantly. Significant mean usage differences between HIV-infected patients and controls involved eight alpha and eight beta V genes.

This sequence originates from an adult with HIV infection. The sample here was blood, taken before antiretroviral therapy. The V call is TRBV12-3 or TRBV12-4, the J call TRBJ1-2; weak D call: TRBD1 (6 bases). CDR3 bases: TGTGCCAGCAGTCCTTACAGGGACGGCTACACCTTC. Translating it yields CASSPYRDGYTF.